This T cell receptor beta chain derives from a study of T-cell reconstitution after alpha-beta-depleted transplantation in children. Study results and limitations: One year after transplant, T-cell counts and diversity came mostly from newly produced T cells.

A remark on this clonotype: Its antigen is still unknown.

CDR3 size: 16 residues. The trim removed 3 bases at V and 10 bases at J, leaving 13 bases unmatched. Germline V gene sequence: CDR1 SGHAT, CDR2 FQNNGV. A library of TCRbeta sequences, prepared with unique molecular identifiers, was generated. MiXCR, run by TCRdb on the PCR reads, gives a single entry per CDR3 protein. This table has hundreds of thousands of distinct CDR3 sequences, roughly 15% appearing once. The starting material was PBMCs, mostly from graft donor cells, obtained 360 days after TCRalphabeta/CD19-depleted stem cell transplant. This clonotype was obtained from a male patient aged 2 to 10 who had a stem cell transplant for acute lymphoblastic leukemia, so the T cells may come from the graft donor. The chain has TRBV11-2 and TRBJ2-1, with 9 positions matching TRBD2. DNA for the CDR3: TGTGCCAGCAGCTTCCTAGCGGGGAACACTCGCATGGAGCAGTTCTTC. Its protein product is CASSFLAGNTRMEQFF.